The 24 T cell receptor beta chains in this list originate from one sample, sequenced in a study of circulating and synovial CD4+ cells in juvenile arthritis. The assay was immunoSEQ multiplex PCR, and TCRdb's table has in-frame clones only and misses some. The sample comprises about 32,000 clones, 90% to 95% of which are singletons, and around 0.63% rests with the top ten. Sequencing was done on a sample of CD4+ T cells from blood. These receptors were obtained from a human donor with juvenile idiopathic arthritis.

The chain joins TRBV28 to TRBJ2-1, with D possibly matching TRBD2 (5 bases). Germline CDR1 and CDR2: MDHEN and SYDVKM. Trimming removed 6 bases from V and 2 bases from J, with 14 bases in between. The CDR3 has 15 residues. The DNA of the CDR3 is TGTGCCAGCAGCCCCCACAGCGGTACCTACAATGAGCAGTTCTTC. Amino acid sequence: CASSPHSGTYNEQFF.

This clone has only one observation. V usage is TRBV2 and J usage is TRBJ2-1, with D perhaps matching TRBD1 (7 bases). Germline CDR1 reads SNHLY; CDR2 reads FYNNEI. V gave up 8 bases and J gave up 5 bases, with 19 bases separating them. This CDR3 region has 15 residues. CDR3 in DNA: TGTGCCAGCGGGGTCCGCGGGACAGCTAACAATGAGCAGTTCTTC. Its translation: CASGVRGTANNEQFF.

This clone was detected once. V is TRBV18 and J is TRBJ1-1; TRBD1 aligns across 7 bases. The V gene end was trimmed by 6 bases and the J gene end by 1 base; junction bases not matched to a gene: 5. Germline V CDR1 and CDR2: KGHSH, LQKENI. The CDR3 is made up of 14 amino acids. CDR3 protein: CASSLDRANTEAFF. The CDR3 coding sequence is TGTGCCAGCTCTCTCGACAGGGCGAACACTGAAGCTTTCTTT.

This chain links TRBV5-1 with TRBJ2-5; tentative D call: TRBD2 (5 bases). The length of the CDR3 is 14 residues. Germline values: CDR1 SGHRS, CDR2 YFSETQ. Trimming removed 5 bases at V and 1 base at J, with 12 bases between. CDR3 region: CASSLEAFQETQYF. The CDR3 region has the DNA TGCGCCAGCAGTCTGGAGGCGTTCCAAGAGACCCAGTACTTC.

The chain carries TRBV9 and TRBJ2-1; 15 bases line up with TRBD2. The CDR3 contains 16 residues. The junction had 7 bases not matched to a gene; V was cut back by 4 bases and J by 8 bases. Germline CDR1 reads SGDLS; CDR2 reads YYNGEE. Here the CDR3 reads CASSRTSGGGLDEQFF. DNA of the CDR3: TGTGCCAGCAGCCGGACTAGCGGGGGGGGGTTGGATGAGCAGTTCTTC.

This chain joins TRBV19 and TRBJ2-3; D possibly corresponds to TRBD1 (6 bases). V lost 7 bases, J lost 4 bases, and 18 bases lay in between. The length of the CDR3 is 15 residues. Germline V gene lookup returns CDR1 LNHDA and CDR2 SQIVND (reference sequence). As DNA, the CDR3 is TGTGCCAGTAAGTTAACAGGGCCCGTAGCAGATACGCAGTATTTT. Protein product: CASKLTGPVADTQYF.

The gene calls are TRBV9 and TRBJ2-1; D possibly corresponds to TRBD2 (6 bases). The CDR3 spans 14 residues. Per the germline V gene, CDR1 is SGDLS and CDR2 is YYNGEE. Deletions cut 8 bases from V and 2 bases from J, with 14 bases between. The CDR3 DNA sequence: TGTGCCAGTAAAGGGGTAGCGGCCTACAATGAGCAGTTCTTC. Encoded protein: CASKGVAAYNEQFF.

The chain has TRBV9 and TRBJ1-2, with D possibly being TRBD1 (5 bases). The CDR3 has 16 residues. V lost 2 bases to trimming and J lost 8 bases, with 22 bases between them. Germline V gene sequence: CDR1 SGDLS, CDR2 YYNGEE. CDR3: CASSVGRRASGDGYTF. The CDR3 region has the DNA TGTGCCAGCAGCGTGGGGCGGAGGGCCTCCGGGGACGGCTACACCTTC.

The gene calls are TRBV11-2 and TRBJ1-6, with D possibly TRBD1 on 6 matching bases. V shed 0 bases and J shed 14 bases, with 8 bases lying between them. Germline V gene sequence: CDR1 SGHAT, CDR2 FQNNGV. This CDR3 is built from 12 residues. CDR3 DNA: TGTGCCAGCAGCTTAGAAGCAGGGGCCCTCCACTTT. It encodes CASSLEAGALHF.

The rearrangement joins TRBV5-6 to TRBJ1-5; D not resolved. The germline V gene has CDR1 SGHDT and CDR2 YYEEEE. There are 16 residues in the CDR3. The V end lost 4 bases, the J end lost 3 bases, and 17 bases lay between the germline ends. CDR3 sequence: CASSVSVGVTNQPQHF. CDR3 DNA sequence: TGTGCCAGCAGCGTAAGCGTGGGTGTCACCAATCAGCCCCAGCATTTT.

This chain links TRBV18 with TRBJ2-3, with 11 nucleotides matching TRBD2. The CDR3 has 16 amino acids. V lost 3 bases and J lost 2; bases outside the gene matches: 4. Germline lookup yields CDR1 KGHSH and CDR2 LQKENI. CDR3 coding DNA: TGTGCCAGCTCACCCAGACTAGCGGGGATCACAGATACGCAGTATTTT. Protein sequence: CASSPRLAGITDTQYF.

The chain has TRBV25-1 and TRBJ1-6, with 7 nucleotides matching TRBD1. Germline trimming cut 4 bases from V and 8 bases from J; bases unmatched to any gene: 8. CDR3 length: 15 amino acids. CDR1 and CDR2 (germline): MGHDK, SYGVNS. The CDR3 sequence is CASSASLGGDSPLHF. The CDR3 nucleotides read TGTGCCAGCAGTGCCTCCTTAGGGGGCGATTCACCCCTCCACTTT.

The chain recombines TRBV5-1 with TRBJ2-5; D not certain. V was cut by 0 bases and J by 1 base, with 7 bases left in between. Germline CDR1 reads SGHRS; CDR2 reads YFSETQ. This CDR3 is 14 amino acids long. Here the CDR3 reads CASSLGASQETQYF. DNA for the CDR3: TGCGCCAGCAGCTTGGGGGCTTCCCAAGAGACCCAGTACTTC.

The chain combines TRBV18 with TRBJ2-2; no definite D call. V was pared by 2 bases and J by 4 bases, with 11 bases between. The CDR3 runs 15 residues. CDR1 is KGHSH and CDR2 is LQKENI in the germline V gene. The CDR3 DNA is TGTGCCAGCTCACCAATCACCCCGGGCACCGGGGAGCTGTTTTTT. Translating gives CASSPITPGTGELFF.

J is TRBJ2-5 and V is TRBV7-2, with D tentatively TRBD2 (5 bases). The CDR3 covers 12 residues. The V and J ends lost 6 bases and 5 bases respectively, with 10 bases between them. The germline CDR1 and CDR2 sequences are SGHTA and FQGNSA. CDR3 nucleotide sequence: TGTGCCAGCAGTCTTAAGCGGGAGACCCAGTACTTC. Translated, it gives CASSLKRETQYF. The full variable domain, rest sourced from reference TRBV7-2 and TRBJ2-5, is GAGVSQSPSNKVTEKGKDVELRCDPISGHTALYWYRQSLGQGLEFLIYFQGNSAPDKSGLPSDRFSAERTGGSVSTLTIQRTQQEDSAVYLCASSLKRETQYFGPGTRLLVL.

The chain links TRBV29-1 to TRBJ1-1, with D unresolved. Germline V lookup: CDR1 SQVTM, CDR2 ANQGSEA. V was cut by 6 bases and J by 1 base, with 9 bases left in between. The CDR3 is 12 amino acids. The CDR3 DNA follows: TGCAGCGTAGCCCGCTGGAACACTGAAGCTTTCTTT. It translates to CSVARWNTEAFF.

CDR3 region: CASSLERGGRKQYF. The CDR3 region has the DNA TGTGCCAGCAGCTTAGAGCGGGGGGGCCGAAAGCAGTACTTC. This rearrangement joins TRBV7-2 to TRBJ2-7; 10 nucleotides agree with TRBD2. Germline assignment: CDR1 SGHTA and CDR2 FQGNSA. The ends lost 1 base at V and 8 bases at J; junction bases unmatched: 5. The CDR3 covers 14 residues.

The chain links TRBV9 to TRBJ2-4; D may be TRBD2 (7 bases). V gave up 1 base and J gave up 9 bases, with 17 bases separating them. Per germline, CDR1 SGDLS and CDR2 YYNGEE. The CDR3 extends over 15 amino acids. In DNA form, the CDR3 reads TGTGCCAGCAGCGTAACCTTAGGGGGGGCCGGCATTCAGTACTTC. This encodes CASSVTLGGAGIQYF.

The J gene is TRBJ2-5, the V gene TRBV29-1; 7 nucleotides agree with TRBD1. The germline gives CDR1 SQVTM, CDR2 ANQGSEA. V shed 2 bases and J 3 bases; nucleotides not matched to a gene: 9. The CDR3 loop spans 15 amino acids. DNA for the CDR3: TGCAGCGTTGAACGGGGACAGCCCTCGAAAGAGACCCAGTACTTC. This translates into CSVERGQPSKETQYF.

This clone showed up just a few times. The chain couples TRBV2 to TRBJ1-4; D remains ambiguous. The CDR3 covers 14 residues. The V gene lost 2 bases and the J gene lost 8 bases, with 12 bases spanning the gap. Germline CDR1 and CDR2: SNHLY and FYNNEI. DNA of the CDR3: TGTGCCAGCAGTGAACGGAGGTTGGAGGAAAAACTGTTTTTT. Translation gives CASSERRLEEKLFF.

The rearrangement links TRBV25-1 to TRBJ2-7; D is perhaps TRBD2 (5 bases). The V gene's germline CDR1 is MGHDK and CDR2 SYGVNS. Between the trimmed V and J ends, which lost 2 bases and 3 bases, there was a span of 14 bases. The CDR3 covers 15 residues. The CDR3: CASSEGMGAHYEQYF. The CDR3, as DNA: TGTGCCAGCAGTGAAGGGATGGGAGCGCACTACGAGCAGTACTTC.

The chain has TRBV29-1 and TRBJ2-1, with D maybe TRBD1 (7 bases). This CDR3 is 15 amino acids long. The germline gives CDR1 SQVTM, CDR2 ANQGSEA. V shed 0 bases and J shed 8 bases, with 17 bases lying between them. The DNA of the CDR3 is TGCAGCGTTGAAGATGAGAACAGGGGAGGTGATGAGCAGTTCTTC. It encodes CSVEDENRGGDEQFF.

The J gene is TRBJ2-3, the V gene TRBV4-2, with TRBD2 matching over 11 bases. The CDR3 covers 18 residues. With V trimmed by 0 bases and J by 7 bases, 12 bases remained unmatched. Germline CDR1 reads LGHNA; CDR2 reads YNFKEQ. This CDR3 reads CASSQDWGGTSGRNTQYF. DNA of the CDR3: TGTGCCAGCAGCCAAGATTGGGGAGGAACTAGCGGGAGAAATACGCAGTATTTT.

This sequence joins TRBV10-2 and TRBJ1-5; 9 positions match TRBD1. The germline gives CDR1 WSHSY, CDR2 SAAADI. The trim removed 6 bases at V and 5 bases at J, leaving 5 bases unmatched. This CDR3 comprises 14 residues. The CDR3 spells CASRDRGVYQPQHF. CDR3 nucleotides: TGCGCCAGCAGGGACAGGGGTGTATATCAGCCCCAGCATTTT.